This T cell receptor beta chain was sequenced during a study of T cells in Graves' hyperthyroidism and ophthalmopathy. Study-wide points: Ophthalmopathy was predicted by the model a median of 6.5 months ahead of onset. Most thyroid-expanded clonotypes above 0.001 were also found in blood.

This clonotype was observed a handful of times. What it binds is unknown. Trimming stripped 6 bases from V and 1 base from J, with 13 bases between. This CDR3 spans 14 amino acids. Germline loops: CDR1 MNHNS, CDR2 SASEGT. TCR beta CDR3 sequences were amplified from RNA transcripts. Carried out on the TCR CDR3, a first-round RT-PCR used the HTBI primer set. TCRdb reprocessed the multiplex PCR reads via MiXCR and lists one record per CDR3 protein. The sample lists over 150,000 distinct CDR3 sequences, around 17% occurring once. J is TRBJ2-7 and V is TRBV6-1, with D unclear. The sequenced sample was blood. The TCR was taken from a woman aged 45 to 65 with Graves' hyperthyroidism. This CDR3 reads CASRQIFTSYEQYF. CDR3 bases: TGTGCCAGCAGACAAATTTTCACTTCCTACGAGCAGTACTTC.